Below, 29 T cell receptor beta chains from the same sample are listed, as sequenced in a study of CD8 T cells in Susac syndrome. Random hexamers were used to reverse transcribe about 0.5 to 1 ug of RNA. TCRdb reprocessed the immunoSEQ multiplex PCR reads with MiXCR, giving one entry per CDR3 protein. Of roughly 200,000 distinct CDR3 sequences detected, 90% to 95% appear once; the ten largest clones hold about 0.1%. The sequencing sample was made of CD4+ T cells from PBMCs. Receptors originate from a human donor with Susac syndrome.

The J gene is TRBJ2-1, the V gene TRBV30; 10 nucleotides line up with TRBD2. The germline gives CDR1 GTSNPN, CDR2 SVGIG (reference sequence). CDR3 size: 16 residues. The trim removed 4 bases at V and 1 base at J, leaving 7 bases unmatched. The CDR3 loop reads CAWISRTSGSYNEQFF. The CDR3 DNA reads TGTGCCTGGATCTCGAGGACTAGCGGATCCTACAATGAGCAGTTCTTC.

The V call is TRBV28, the J call TRBJ2-2, with no clear D. This CDR3 has 14 residues. Germline V gene sequence: CDR1 MDHEN, CDR2 SYDVKM. Trimming took off 2 bases at V and 1 base at J, with 5 bases between the two ends. DNA for the CDR3: TGTGCCAGCAGTTTAAGGGTGAACACCGGGGAGCTGTTTTTT. This gives the protein CASSLRVNTGELFF.

The rearrangement joins TRBV7-9 to TRBJ2-7; no firm D call. The CDR3 is 14 amino acids. The V end lost 7 bases, the J end lost 4 bases, and 17 bases lay between the germline ends. The germline V gene has CDR1 SEHNR and CDR2 FQNEAQ (reference sequence). The CDR3 protein is CASTPAWGLYEQYF. DNA of the CDR3: TGTGCCAGCACCCCGGCCTGGGGTCTATACGAGCAGTACTTC.

The gene calls are TRBV2 and TRBJ2-5; 10 bases line up with TRBD2. The CDR3 spans 16 residues. The germline gives CDR1 SNHLY, CDR2 FYNNEI. The J segment lost 5 bases and the V segment lost 2 bases, leaving 8 bases of the junction unmatched. The CDR3 reads CASSENSGGPRETQYF. The DNA of the CDR3 is TGTGCCAGCAGTGAAAATAGCGGGGGGCCGAGGGAGACCCAGTACTTC. Looking up the rest from reference TRBV2 and TRBJ2-5 gives the full variable domain: EPEVTQTPSHQVTQMGQEVILRCVPISNHLYFYWYRQILGQKVEFLVSFYNNEISEKSEIFDDQFSVERPDGSNFTLKIRSTKLEDSAMYFCASSENSGGPRETQYFGPGTRLLVL.

The chain joins TRBV4-1 to TRBJ2-1; D gene ambiguous. Germline V gives CDR1 MGHRA, CDR2 YSYEKL. The CDR3 is made up of 16 amino acids. The V end was cut by 4 bases, the J end by 4 bases, with 17 bases between. The CDR3 coding sequence is TGCGCCAGCAGCCCTCTGGGTGAGAGCAAATACAATGAGCAGTTCTTC. Its protein is CASSPLGESKYNEQFF.

V and J are TRBV2 and TRBJ2-7; D unclear. V dropped 5 bases and J dropped 5 bases, with 7 bases sitting between them. CDR1 and CDR2 (germline): SNHLY, FYNNEI. This CDR3 contains 11 residues. The CDR3 DNA is TGTGCCAGCAGTTCTTACAACGAGCAGTACTTC. Translated, it gives CASSSYNEQYF.

This sequence joins TRBV20-1 and TRBJ1-1; tentative D call: TRBD1 (6 bases). The V and J ends lost 5 bases and 1 base respectively, with 14 bases between them. CDR3 length equals 14 residues. Germline V gives CDR1 DFQATT, CDR2 SNEGSKA (reference sequence). In nucleotides, the CDR3 is TGCAGTGCTTCCGGGGGGGGCTCGAACACTGAAGCTTTCTTT. The encoded protein is CSASGGGSNTEAFF.

The V call is TRBV12-3 or TRBV12-4, the J call TRBJ1-1; D is perhaps TRBD1 (5 bases). CDR3 size: 14 residues. Between the trimmed V and J ends, which lost 5 bases and 1 base, there was a span of 11 bases. CDR3 protein: CASSLGTSNTEAFF. As DNA, the CDR3 is TGTGCCAGCAGTCTCGGGACGTCGAACACTGAAGCTTTCTTT.

This sequence joins TRBV2 and TRBJ2-3; no reliable D call. The V end lost 3 bases, the J end lost 1 base, and 11 bases lay between the germline ends. CDR3 length equals 15 residues. CDR1 is SNHLY and CDR2 is FYNNEI in the germline V gene. The CDR3 here is CASSENRPRTDTQYF. The CDR3 DNA is TGTGCCAGCAGTGAGAATAGGCCACGCACAGATACGCAGTATTTT.

This chain links TRBV12-3 or TRBV12-4 with TRBJ1-5; D perhaps matches TRBD1 (6 bases). The V end lost 3 bases, the J end lost 5 bases, and 11 bases lay between the germline ends. The length of the CDR3 is 14 residues. CDR3 loop: CASSFGGGDQPQHF. CDR3 sequence (DNA): TGTGCCAGCAGTTTCGGCGGGGGCGATCAGCCCCAGCATTTT.

The gene calls are TRBV3-1 and TRBJ1-1, with a weak D call TRBD1 (5 bases). V was clipped by 5 bases and J by 1 base, with 11 bases between them. The germline CDR1 and CDR2 sequences are LGHDT and YNNKEL (reference sequence). CDR3 size: 14 residues. The CDR3 bases are TGTGCCAGCAGCGCTCTTGACAGGAACACTGAAGCTTTCTTT. Its protein product is CASSALDRNTEAFF.

V is TRBV18 and J is TRBJ2-7, with TRBD2 as a possible D gene (5 bases). Germline V lookup: CDR1 KGHSH, CDR2 LQKENI. Trimming left V 3 bases short and J 4 bases short, with 7 bases between. This CDR3 comprises 12 residues. The CDR3 nucleotides read TGTGCCAGCTCACCGACTATTTACGAGCAGTACTTC. It codes for CASSPTIYEQYF.

V gene TRBV11-2 combines with J gene TRBJ2-3; no definite D call. Germline loops: CDR1 SGHAT, CDR2 FQNNGV. The CDR3 has 14 residues. V shed 6 bases and J shed 1 base, with 11 bases lying between them. CDR3 nucleotide sequence: TGTGCCAGCAGTTCCCGGTTGGGCACAGATACGCAGTATTTT. Translation gives CASSSRLGTDTQYF.

The J gene is TRBJ2-3, the V gene TRBV7-2; D may be TRBD2 (5 bases). Looked up from germline, CDR1 is SGHTA and CDR2 is FQGNSA. V lost 5 bases, J lost 3 bases, and 18 bases lay in between. The CDR3 covers 16 residues. The CDR3 protein is CASSKNRVAYTDTQYF. In DNA form, the CDR3 reads TGTGCCAGCAGCAAAAACCGGGTAGCGTATACAGATACGCAGTATTTT. Full variable domain (outside the CDR3, taken from reference TRBV7-2 and TRBJ2-3): GAGVSQSPSNKVTEKGKDVELRCDPISGHTALYWYRQSLGQGLEFLIYFQGNSAPDKSGLPSDRFSAERTGGSVSTLTIQRTQQEDSAVYLCASSKNRVAYTDTQYFGPGTRLTVL.

V and J are TRBV5-4 and TRBJ2-6; D is undetermined. Trimming stripped 2 bases from V and 2 bases from J, with 8 bases between. Germline V gives CDR1 SGHNT, CDR2 YYREEE (reference sequence). The CDR3 has 15 residues. CDR3 DNA sequence: TGTGCCAGCAGCTTTGGTGGGCCTGGGGCCAACGTCCTGACTTTC. This gives the protein CASSFGGPGANVLTF.

This chain uses TRBV24-1 with TRBJ2-1, with 7 positions matching TRBD2. The CDR3 has 16 residues. The junction had 11 bases not matched to a gene; V was cut back by 2 bases and J by 8 bases. Germline V CDR1 and CDR2: KGHDR, SFDVKD. CDR3 amino acids: CATSDSTGGGFYEQFF. CDR3 DNA: TGTGCCACCAGTGATTCCACGGGAGGAGGTTTCTATGAGCAGTTCTTC.

The chain employs TRBV6-5 and TRBJ2-1; the match to TRBD2 covers 12 bases. The V gene's germline CDR1 is MNHEY and CDR2 SVGAGI. The trim removed 2 bases at V and 8 bases at J, leaving 4 bases unmatched. The CDR3 is 15 amino acids. The CDR3 is CASSYLAGGSYEQFF. In nucleotides, the CDR3 is TGTGCCAGCAGTTACCTAGCGGGAGGGTCATATGAGCAGTTCTTC.

This chain joins TRBV6-5 and TRBJ1-1; D unclear. Trimming removed 8 bases from V and 1 base from J, with 11 bases in between. Germline-derived CDR1 and CDR2 are MNHEY and SVGAGI. This CDR3 comprises 13 residues. The CDR3 loop is CASLGRRNTEAFF. The CDR3 DNA is TGTGCCAGCCTGGGGAGGAGGAACACTGAAGCTTTCTTT.

The chain recombines TRBV12-3 or TRBV12-4 with TRBJ1-4; 10 nucleotides line up with TRBD1. V lost 4 bases, J lost 6 bases, and 5 bases stayed unmatched. The CDR3 has 15 amino acids. This chain's CDR3 is CASSWGQGPYEKLFF. The CDR3 bases are TGTGCCAGCAGTTGGGGACAGGGGCCTTATGAAAAACTGTTTTTT.

The CDR3 is CASSIRTSGRNEQFF. The CDR3 nucleotides are TGTGCCAGTAGTATTAGGACTAGCGGGAGGAATGAGCAGTTCTTC. The rearrangement links TRBV19 to TRBJ2-1, with 14 bases fitting TRBD2. There are 15 residues in the CDR3. CDR1 LNHDA and CDR2 SQIVND come from the germline V gene (reference sequence). V lost 3 bases and J lost 7; bases outside the gene matches: 2.

This clonotype showed up just once. The V call is TRBV7-2, the J call TRBJ2-7; D call uncertain. Trimming stripped 3 bases from V and 5 bases from J, with 14 bases between. The CDR3 spans 14 residues. Germline CDR1 SGHTA, CDR2 FQGNSA. CDR3 sequence (DNA): TGTGCCAGCAGCTTGGGCCCTGACCCGAACGAGCAGTACTTC. Protein sequence: CASSLGPDPNEQYF.

The chain combines TRBV15 with TRBJ2-5; D is unclear. Trimming took 1 base from V and 8 from J, leaving 11 bases between them. CDR1 is LNHNV and CDR2 is YYDKDF in the germline V gene (reference sequence). CDR3 size: 13 residues. The CDR3 spells CATSRGTSVTQYF. CDR3 in DNA: TGTGCCACCAGCAGAGGTACAAGCGTCACCCAGTACTTC.

This clonotype has a single count. The chain carries TRBV28 and TRBJ2-1; tentatively, D is TRBD2 (6 bases). The germline V and J ends were trimmed by 6 bases and 5 bases, with 17 bases remaining between them. From germline, CDR1 is MDHEN and CDR2 SYDVKM. CDR3 size: 15 residues. The CDR3 reads CASSPIGSGHNEQFF. The DNA for the CDR3 is TGTGCCAGCAGCCCGATCGGTAGCGGACACAATGAGCAGTTCTTC.

This clonotype appeared once. The chain couples TRBV6-1 to TRBJ2-3; no definite D call. CDR1 and CDR2 from the germline V gene are MNHNS and SASEGT. V lost 4 bases and J 6 bases, leaving 5 bases between the germline ends. The CDR3 sequence is 11 residues long. CDR3 sequence reads: CASSVSDTQYF. CDR3 in DNA: TGTGCCAGCAGTGTCTCCGATACGCAGTATTTT.

A single count supports this clonotype. The chain has TRBV7-9 and TRBJ2-5; TRBD1 matches 7 bases. Germline V gene data show CDR1 as SEHNR and CDR2 as FQNEAQ (reference sequence). The CDR3 length is 16 residues. Losses at the gene ends were 1 base for V and 2 bases for J; bases not matched to a gene: 7. The CDR3 DNA sequence: TGTGCCAGCAGCTTAGTAGGGACAGCCAAACAAGAGACCCAGTACTTC. This translates into CASSLVGTAKQETQYF.

The CDR3 here is CASRKGGEIQETQYF. DNA for the CDR3: TGTGCCAGCAGGAAGGGCGGAGAAATCCAAGAGACCCAGTACTTC. The chain joins TRBV7-9 to TRBJ2-5; D ambiguous. CDR1 SEHNR and CDR2 FQNEAQ come from the germline V gene (reference sequence). This CDR3 is built from 15 residues. V gave up 6 bases and J gave up 1 base, with 15 bases separating them. Drawing the rest from reference TRBV7-9 and TRBJ2-5, the complete variable domain is DTGVSQNPRHKITKRGQNVTFRCDPISEHNRLYWYRQTLGQGPEFLTYFQNEAQLEKSRLLSDRFSAERPKGSFSTLEIQRTEQGDSAMYLCASRKGGEIQETQYFGPGTRLLVL.

This clonotype was found once. J is TRBJ2-1 and V is TRBV20-1; 7 bases map to TRBD2. This CDR3 spans 17 amino acids. Germline V gene data show CDR1 as DFQATT and CDR2 as SNEGSKA (reference sequence). The V and J ends lost 4 bases and 3 bases, in that order; junction bases with no gene match: 15. CDR3 sequence: CSAKPSSTSVGYNEQFF. The CDR3 DNA sequence: TGCAGTGCTAAACCCTCCTCCACTAGCGTGGGCTACAATGAGCAGTTCTTC.

The chain is built from TRBV6-1 and TRBJ2-5, with 7 bases aligning to TRBD2. V trimming: 3 bases; J trimming: 1 base; junction bases outside the gene matches: 5. The CDR3 is 15 residues long. In germline, CDR1 is MNHNS, CDR2 SASEGT. This CDR3 is CASSDSSGIQETQYF. The CDR3 coding sequence is TGTGCCAGCAGTGATTCGAGCGGGATCCAAGAGACCCAGTACTTC.

This rearrangement joins TRBV20-1 to TRBJ2-1, with 11 bases that match TRBD2. The V gene's germline CDR1 is DFQATT and CDR2 SNEGSKA (reference sequence). This CDR3 spans 16 amino acids. V dropped 1 base and J dropped 4; count of bases not matched to a gene: 6. The CDR3 loop reads CSARGTSGQTYNEQFF. CDR3 DNA: TGCAGTGCTAGAGGGACTAGCGGGCAAACTTACAATGAGCAGTTCTTC.